These T cell receptor beta chains were read from a single sample in a study of vaccination effects on CD4 cells after COVID-19. Data came from immunoSEQ multiplex PCR; TCRdb stores just in-frame clones and leaves some out. The table lists about 24,000 clones, around 63% of them singletons. These TCRs are of unknown antigen specificity. The material sequenced was CD4+ T cells from PBMCs cultured with SARS-CoV-2 spike peptides, taken after COVID-19 vaccination. Receptors were obtained from a human donor who received a COVID-19 vaccine. The CDR3 runs from the conserved cysteine through the conserved F or W. The order of the fields is D gene, J gene, V gene, clone size, CDR3 protein, CDR3 DNA. The D gene is left open where the match is weak. Not all rows give a size; the values are once, few, many and, for expanded clones, a class.

D gene: .
J gene: TRBJ1-2
V gene: TRBV5-5
clone size: .
CDR3 protein: CASSLVSTGGYTF
CDR3 DNA: TGTGCCAGCAGCTTGGTCTCGACCGGTGGCTACACCTTC

D gene: .
J gene: TRBJ1-2
V gene: TRBV7-2
clone size: .
CDR3 protein: CASSLETGYYGYTF
CDR3 DNA: TGTGCCAGCAGCTTAGAGACAGGTTACTATGGCTACACCTTC

D gene: .
J gene: TRBJ2-3
V gene: TRBV5-1
clone size: .
CDR3 protein: CASSSISTDTQYF
CDR3 DNA: TGCGCCAGCAGCTCAATCAGCACAGATACGCAGTATTTT

D gene: .
J gene: TRBJ2-2
V gene: TRBV3-1/TRBV3-2
clone size: few
CDR3 protein: CASSQSYQNTGELFF
CDR3 DNA: TGTGCCAGCAGCCAATCATACCAGAACACCGGGGAGCTGTTTTTT

D gene: .
J gene: TRBJ1-1
V gene: TRBV6-5
clone size: .
CDR3 protein: CASSTTVNTEAFF
CDR3 DNA: TGTGCCAGCAGTACCACAGTGAACACTGAAGCTTTCTTT

D gene: .
J gene: TRBJ2-5
V gene: TRBV11-3
clone size: .
CDR3 protein: CASSLVGRQETQYF
CDR3 DNA: TGTGCCAGCAGCTTAGTTGGCAGGCAAGAGACCCAGTACTTC

D gene: .
J gene: TRBJ1-3
V gene: TRBV12-3/TRBV12-4
clone size: .
CDR3 protein: CASRASGNTIYF
CDR3 DNA: TGTGCCAGTCGAGCAAGTGGAAACACCATATATTTT

D gene: .
J gene: TRBJ1-4
V gene: TRBV6-5
clone size: .
CDR3 protein: CASSYLQGRGEKLFF
CDR3 DNA: TGTGCCAGCAGTTACTTGCAGGGGAGGGGTGAAAAACTGTTTTTT

D gene: TRBD2
J gene: TRBJ2-7
V gene: TRBV5-5
clone size: .
CDR3 protein: CASSLASSGGPSYEQYF
CDR3 DNA: TGTGCCAGCAGCTTGGCGAGTAGCGGGGGCCCCTCCTACGAGCAGTACTTC

D gene: TRBD1
J gene: TRBJ2-7
V gene: TRBV11-3
clone size: .
CDR3 protein: CASSLDRWSYEQYF
CDR3 DNA: TGTGCCAGCAGCTTGGACAGGTGGTCCTACGAGCAGTACTTC

D gene: TRBD2
J gene: TRBJ2-3
V gene: TRBV3-1/TRBV3-2
clone size: .
CDR3 protein: CASTTLAGGLDTQYF
CDR3 DNA: TGTGCCAGCACCACACTAGCGGGGGGATTAGATACGCAGTATTTT

D gene: TRBD1
J gene: TRBJ1-2
V gene: TRBV4-1
clone size: .
CDR3 protein: CASSQPGRDRGLYGYTF
CDR3 DNA: TGCGCCAGCAGCCAACCGGGCCGGGACAGGGGCCTCTATGGCTACACCTTC

D gene: .
J gene: TRBJ1-1
V gene: TRBV7-9
clone size: .
CDR3 protein: CASSLGGRIMNTEAFF
CDR3 DNA: TGTGCCAGCAGCTTAGGGGGACGGATCATGAACACTGAAGCTTTCTTT

D gene: TRBD2
J gene: TRBJ2-2
V gene: TRBV7-7
clone size: .
CDR3 protein: CASSSGLAGDRTGELFF
CDR3 DNA: TGTGCCAGCAGCTCTGGACTAGCGGGAGATCGGACCGGGGAGCTGTTTTTT

D gene: .
J gene: TRBJ1-4
V gene: TRBV2
clone size: .
CDR3 protein: CASSATGFSEKLFF
CDR3 DNA: TGTGCCAGCAGTGCCACAGGGTTTAGTGAAAAACTGTTTTTT

D gene: .
J gene: TRBJ1-2
V gene: TRBV11-2
clone size: few
CDR3 protein: CASSLSARVGDYGYTF
CDR3 DNA: TGTGCCAGCAGCTTAAGCGCCAGGGTAGGCGACTATGGCTACACCTTC

D gene: .
J gene: TRBJ2-7
V gene: TRBV5-1
clone size: .
CDR3 protein: CASSLAWTTTAYEQYF
CDR3 DNA: TGCGCCAGCAGCTTGGCTTGGACTACCACGGCGTACGAGCAGTACTTC

D gene: .
J gene: TRBJ1-6
V gene: TRBV5-8
clone size: few
CDR3 protein: CASSRERQAKNSPLHF
CDR3 DNA: TGTGCCAGCAGCAGAGAACGGCAAGCCAAAAATTCACCCCTCCACTTT

D gene: .
J gene: TRBJ2-1
V gene: TRBV29-1
clone size: .
CDR3 protein: CSGQLWESYNEQFF
CDR3 DNA: TGCAGCGGTCAGTTGTGGGAATCCTACAATGAGCAGTTCTTC

D gene: TRBD1
J gene: TRBJ2-1
V gene: TRBV19
clone size: .
CDR3 protein: CASSIDATGVEGEQFF
CDR3 DNA: TGTGCCAGTAGTATAGATGCGACAGGGGTCGAGGGTGAGCAGTTCTTC

D gene: .
J gene: TRBJ1-6
V gene: TRBV5-4
clone size: .
CDR3 protein: CASSLRQGHNSPLHF
CDR3 DNA: TGTGCCAGCAGCTTGCGGCAGGGCCATAATTCACCCCTCCACTTT

D gene: .
J gene: TRBJ2-3
V gene: TRBV7-6
clone size: .
CDR3 protein: CASSPTSPGATDTQYF
CDR3 DNA: TGTGCCAGCAGCCCGACCTCTCCGGGAGCCACAGATACGCAGTATTTT

D gene: .
J gene: TRBJ1-2
V gene: TRBV4-1
clone size: .
CDR3 protein: CASRAVGWGAYTF
CDR3 DNA: TGCGCCAGCAGAGCCGTGGGGTGGGGGGCCTACACCTTC

D gene: TRBD1
J gene: TRBJ1-2
V gene: TRBV3-1/TRBV3-2
clone size: .
CDR3 protein: CASSHPGQGIEGYTF
CDR3 DNA: TGTGCCAGCAGCCATCCGGGACAGGGGATCGAGGGCTACACCTTC

D gene: TRBD1
J gene: TRBJ2-7
V gene: TRBV20-1
clone size: medium-sized
CDR3 protein: CSAGDRRTGGYEQYF
CDR3 DNA: TGCAGTGCTGGTGATAGGAGGACAGGGGGCTACGAGCAGTACTTC

D gene: TRBD2
J gene: TRBJ2-1
V gene: TRBV6-6
clone size: few
CDR3 protein: CASSYGTAGGNEQFF
CDR3 DNA: TGTGCCAGCAGTTACGGGACAGCGGGGGGGAATGAGCAGTTCTTC